The 16 T cell receptor beta chains below were found in one sample sequenced in a study of beta chain features in type 1 diabetes. The entirety of the isolated RNA underwent reverse transcription, so expressed TCRB transcripts were sequenced. Data came from immunoSEQ multiplex PCR; TCRdb stores just in-frame clones and leaves some out. The data contain 350,000 to 450,000 clones, approximately 15% of them seen just once; the ten biggest clones take up about 0.04%. Sequenced material: naive CD4+ T cells from blood. The receptors were gathered from a man younger than 45 in good health.

The V and J genes are TRBV19 and TRBJ2-7; perhaps TRBD1 as D (5 bases). CDR1 LNHDA and CDR2 SQIVND come from the germline V gene (reference sequence). V gave up 10 bases and J gave up 2 bases, with 15 bases separating them. The CDR3 contains 13 residues. The CDR3 here is CAKSLQDPYEQYF. The CDR3 nucleotides are TGTGCCAAATCATTACAGGACCCCTACGAGCAGTACTTC.

This clone was seen more than once but under ten times. This chain links TRBV9 with TRBJ2-3, with 7 bases fitting TRBD1. Per germline, CDR1 SGDLS and CDR2 YYNGEE. This CDR3 spans 13 amino acids. Germline trimming cut 5 bases from V and 1 base from J; bases unmatched to any gene: 1. In DNA, the CDR3 is TGTGCCAGCAGAGGGGGCGGCACAGATACGCAGTATTTT. Protein sequence: CASRGGGTDTQYF.

This chain links TRBV25-1 with TRBJ2-1, with TRBD2 identical over 8 bases. The CDR3 has 15 residues. Germline V lookup: CDR1 MGHDK, CDR2 SYGVNS. V was pared by 5 bases and J by 5 bases, with 8 bases of the junction left unmatched. The CDR3 region is CASSRLSGRDNEQFF. The CDR3 DNA sequence: TGTGCCAGCAGTCGCCTTTCCGGGAGGGACAATGAGCAGTTCTTC.

The chain joins TRBV14 to TRBJ2-5; 7 bases map to TRBD1. Judging by the DNA end, TRBJ2-7 fits better; the J call may be wrong. Germline assignment: CDR1 SGHDN and CDR2 FVKESK. The CDR3 length is 13 residues. DNA for the CDR3: TGTGCCAGCAGCCCGACAGGGCCCTACGAGCAGTACTTC. It yields the protein CASSPTGPYEQYF.

This clone was detected only a few times. The chain links TRBV14 to TRBJ2-2; D unclear. In germline, CDR1 is SGHDN, CDR2 FVKESK. V gave up 2 bases and J gave up 7 bases, with 5 bases separating them. The CDR3 is 12 residues long. The CDR3 nucleotides read TGTGCCAGCAGCCAACGGGTCGGGGAGCTGTTTTTT. This sequence encodes CASSQRVGELFF.

The chain couples TRBV11-2 to TRBJ2-6; D unresolved. V gave up 5 bases and J gave up 0 bases, with 11 bases separating them. This CDR3 comprises 16 residues. Per the germline V gene, CDR1 is SGHAT and CDR2 is FQNNGV. CDR3 amino acids: CASSRRASSGANVLTF. The CDR3, as DNA: TGTGCCAGCAGCCGCCGGGCGAGCTCTGGGGCCAACGTCCTGACTTTC.

This clone was counted only a few times. The rearrangement uses TRBV5-4 and TRBJ1-1; D uncertain. Looked up from germline, CDR1 is SGHNT and CDR2 is YYREEE (reference sequence). V dropped 0 bases and J dropped 1 base, with 10 bases sitting between them. This CDR3 is 15 amino acids long. The CDR3 DNA reads as TGTGCCAGCAGCTTGGGTAGGCAGACGAACACTGAAGCTTTCTTT. This sequence encodes CASSLGRQTNTEAFF. Combining the CDR3 with reference TRBV5-4 and TRBJ1-1 gives the whole variable domain ETGVTQSPTHLIKTRGQQVTLRCSSQSGHNTVSWYQQALGQGPQFIFQYYREEENGRGNFPPRFSGLQFPNYSSELNVNALELDDSALYLCASSLGRQTNTEAFFGQGTRLTVV.

The chain has TRBV29-1 and TRBJ2-1, with 8 bases matching TRBD2. V lost 6 bases and J lost 0; bases outside the gene matches: 4. Germline V gene lookup returns CDR1 SQVTM and CDR2 ANQGSEA. This CDR3 is 14 amino acids long. Here the CDR3 reads CSVGGGSSYNEQFF. The CDR3 DNA reads as TGCAGCGTCGGGGGGGGTAGCTCCTACAATGAGCAGTTCTTC.

The rearrangement uses TRBV13 and TRBJ1-2; possibly TRBD1 for D (5 bases). The CDR3 is 16 amino acids. V shed 4 bases and J shed 2 bases, with 17 bases lying between them. CDR1 is PRHDT, CDR2 FYEKMQ, per germline (reference sequence). CDR3 loop: CASSYPTRDANYGYTF. DNA of the CDR3: TGTGCCAGCAGCTACCCAACGAGGGACGCGAACTATGGCTACACCTTC.

The sample holds a few counts of this clone. The chain employs TRBV10-3 and TRBJ2-1; D is ambiguous. With 7 bases removed from V and 0 bases from J, the gap between germline ends came to 13 bases. Germline values: CDR1 ENHRY, CDR2 SYGVKD. CDR3 size: 15 residues. DNA of the CDR3: TGTGCCATCAAGGGCGGCGGTAGCTCCTACAATGAGCAGTTCTTC. Protein: CAIKGGGSSYNEQFF.

This clone was observed a handful of times. V gene TRBV30 combines with J gene TRBJ2-5, with 7 bases identical to TRBD1. Per the germline V gene, CDR1 is GTSNPN and CDR2 is SVGIG (reference sequence). The J segment lost 3 bases and the V segment lost 2 bases, leaving 3 bases of the junction unmatched. The CDR3 totals 13 residues. The CDR3 DNA is TGTGCCTGGAGTATAGGGACAGAAGAGACCCAGTACTTC. This codes for CAWSIGTEETQYF.

This clone has just a few counts. The V and J genes are TRBV11-1 and TRBJ2-5, with D possibly matching TRBD2 (5 bases). Between the trimmed V and J ends, which lost 2 bases and 2 bases, there was a span of 15 bases. CDR3 size: 16 residues. Germline CDR1 and CDR2: SGHAT and FQDESV (reference sequence). CDR3 sequence: CASSLRRTPIQETQYF. The CDR3 nucleotides are TGTGCCAGCAGCTTAAGAAGGACTCCCATACAAGAGACCCAGTACTTC.

The chain recombines TRBV7-2 with TRBJ2-5; D gene unclear. The germline V and J ends were trimmed by 1 base and 2 bases, with 11 bases remaining between them. In germline, CDR1 is SGHTA, CDR2 FQGNSA. The CDR3 consists of 15 residues. The CDR3 DNA is TGTGCCAGCAGCTTAGAGTCGCTATCTCAAGAGACCCAGTACTTC. Protein sequence: CASSLESLSQETQYF. Filled out from reference TRBV7-2 and TRBJ2-5, the complete variable domain reads GAGVSQSPSNKVTEKGKDVELRCDPISGHTALYWYRQSLGQGLEFLIYFQGNSAPDKSGLPSDRFSAERTGGSVSTLTIQRTQQEDSAVYLCASSLESLSQETQYFGPGTRLLVL.

Written as DNA, the CDR3 is TGTGCCAGCTCACCGCAACAGGGGCTATACGAGCAGTACGTC. Translated: CASSPQQGLYEQYV. The chain couples TRBV18 to TRBJ2-7; 7 bases align to TRBD1. The V gene's germline CDR1 is KGHSH and CDR2 LQKENI. CDR3 size: 14 residues. V was clipped by 3 bases and J by 4 bases; unmatched bases: 6.

The chain carries TRBV9 and TRBJ2-3; 10 positions match TRBD2. This CDR3 is 16 amino acids long. V was clipped by 4 bases and J by 2 bases; unmatched bases: 7. CDR1 SGDLS and CDR2 YYNGEE come from the germline V gene. The DNA for the CDR3 is TGTGCCAGCAGCCCTCTAGCGGGGGTGCCCACAGATACGCAGTATTTT. It is translated as CASSPLAGVPTDTQYF.

In its sample, this clone was seen a few times. Since a much larger clone is just one base distant, this may be a read error. The V gene is TRBV11-2, the J gene TRBJ2-3; D not resolved. V lost 2 bases to trimming and J lost 5 bases, with 2 bases between them. Germline V gives CDR1 SGHAT, CDR2 FQNNGV. The CDR3 runs 11 residues. The CDR3 spells CASSLKDTQYF. As DNA, the CDR3 is TGTGCCAGCAGCTTAAAAGATACGCAGTATTTT. The full variable domain, in which reference TRBV11-2 and TRBJ2-3 provide the parts outside the CDR3, is EAGVAQSPRYKIIEKRQSVAFWCNPISGHATLYWYQQILGQGPKLLIQFQNNGVVDDSQLPKDRFSAERLKGVDSTLKIQPAKLEDSAVYLCASSLKDTQYFGPGTRLTVL.